This TCR beta chain is drawn from a study of T cells after yellow fever vaccination. Study-wide results and caveats: Sequencing of sorted memory subsets on day 0 failed to detect almost all vaccine-responding clonotypes.

By 5'RACE template switching, TCR cDNA was produced, with a universal primer site and UMIs added in the process. TCRdb reanalysed the 5' RACE reads using MiXCR and keeps one entry per CDR3 protein. The table lists roughly 32,000 distinct CDR3 sequences, 5% to 8.5% of them singletons. The length of the CDR3 is 13 residues. The germline V gene has CDR1 LGHNA and CDR2 YSLEER. V lost 2 bases, J lost 8 bases, and 12 bases lay in between. This clonotype was detected ten times or more. This chain joins TRBV4-3 and TRBJ1-2, with no clear D. The sequence came from a young man who received the YFV17D yellow fever vaccine. The sequenced sample was PBMCs, either bulk or a sorted T-cell subset (CD4+, CD8+, memory, or dextramer-sorted; not recorded which), obtained on the day of the first yellow fever vaccination. CDR3 DNA sequence: TGCGCCAGCAGCCAACGAGGGATAGGGGGCTACACCTTC. Translated, it gives CASSQRGIGGYTF.